Each of the 27 T cell receptor beta chains below was sequenced from the same sample in a study of T cell changes during pregnancy in multiple sclerosis. Repertoires were generated with immunoSEQ multiplex PCR, while TCRdb's copy carries only in-frame clones and drops some. Of roughly 69,000 clones detected, roughly 88% appear once; the ten largest clones hold roughly 1.4%. Material: peripheral blood, obtained in the third trimester of pregnancy. The receptors come from a female donor with multiple sclerosis, enrolled in a pregnancy study.

The chain joins TRBV18 to TRBJ1-4; D is possibly TRBD1 (5 bases). The CDR3 is 14 amino acids. In germline, CDR1 is KGHSH, CDR2 LQKENI. V lost 6 bases and J lost 0, with 8 bases in between. Here the CDR3 DNA reads TGTGCCAGCTCGGCGGGGGCAACTAATGAAAAACTGTTTTTT. It translates to CASSAGATNEKLFF.

The chain uses TRBV5-6 and TRBJ2-3; 11 positions agree with TRBD2. From germline, CDR1 is SGHDT and CDR2 YYEEEE. CDR3 size: 16 residues. V lost 5 bases and J lost 8; bases outside the gene matches: 13. The CDR3 region is CASSHLAGGFPGTQYF. The CDR3 nucleotides read TGTGCCAGCAGTCATCTAGCGGGGGGCTTTCCCGGTACGCAGTATTTT.

The chain carries TRBV7-9 and TRBJ1-2; maybe TRBD1 (5 bases). Trimming removed 0 bases from V and 0 bases from J, with 11 bases in between. The CDR3 sequence is 16 residues long. In germline, CDR1 is SEHNR, CDR2 FQNEAQ (reference sequence). DNA for the CDR3: TGTGCCAGCAGCTTAGCGGGCAGGGAAGCTAACTATGGCTACACCTTC. This encodes CASSLAGREANYGYTF.

This chain uses TRBV7-9 with TRBJ2-7; 9 bases are a match to TRBD1. The germline gives CDR1 SEHNR, CDR2 FQNEAQ (reference sequence). The CDR3 consists of 15 residues. V was pared by 1 base and J by 3 bases, with 4 bases of the junction left unmatched. Here the CDR3 DNA reads TGTGCCAGCAGCTTAGGACAGGGGGTTTACTACGAGCAGTACTTC. Protein: CASSLGQGVYYEQYF.

This chain uses TRBV9 with TRBJ1-2; D possibly corresponds to TRBD1 (6 bases). The CDR3 has 15 amino acids. Germline V lookup: CDR1 SGDLS, CDR2 YYNGEE. The germline V and J ends were trimmed by 2 bases and 5 bases, with 16 bases remaining between them. CDR3 sequence: CASSVGVGGAYGYTF. DNA for the CDR3: TGTGCCAGCAGCGTCGGGGTCGGGGGGGCTTATGGCTACACCTTC.

This clone was recorded a few times. The J gene is TRBJ1-1, the V gene TRBV4-3; D is possibly TRBD1 (5 bases). The CDR3 has 14 amino acids. V was clipped by 1 base and J by 4 bases, with 10 bases between them. Germline assignment: CDR1 LGHNA and CDR2 YSLEER. CDR3 nucleotide sequence: TGCGCCAGCAGCCAAGGGGACTTGGCCACTGAAGCTTTCTTT. It encodes CASSQGDLATEAFF.

V gene TRBV28 combines with J gene TRBJ2-1; unclear D gene. The CDR3 extends over 13 amino acids. Trimming cost V 6 bases and J 7 bases, with 13 bases left between them. Germline assignment: CDR1 MDHEN and CDR2 SYDVKM. The CDR3, as DNA: TGTGCCAGCAGCCCACCCGGTTTTAATGAGCAGTTCTTC. Translating it yields CASSPPGFNEQFF.

This clone has more than one count but fewer than ten. The CDR3 DNA sequence: TGTGCCAGCTCACTTACAAAACACGTCTCTGGAAACACCATATATTTT. Translation gives CASSLTKHVSGNTIYF. The V and J genes are TRBV18 and TRBJ1-3, with D hard to call. CDR3 length: 16 amino acids. Per germline, CDR1 KGHSH and CDR2 LQKENI. Trimming removed 4 bases from V and 0 bases from J, with 13 bases in between. Full variable domain (outside the CDR3, taken from reference TRBV18 and TRBJ1-3): NAGVMQNPRHLVRRRGQEARLRCSPMKGHSHVYWYRQLPEEGLKFMVYLQKENIIDESGMPKERFSAEFPKEGPSILRIQQVVRGDSAAYFCASSLTKHVSGNTIYFGEGSWLTVV.

The chain employs TRBV6-5 and TRBJ2-1, with 7 positions matching TRBD1. The germline CDR1 and CDR2 sequences are MNHEY and SVGAGI. Losses at the gene ends were 6 bases for V and 6 bases for J; bases not matched to a gene: 8. The CDR3 is made up of 14 amino acids. The CDR3, as DNA: TGTGCCAGCAGGCTCCGGGACAGACTCAATGAGCAGTTCTTC. It yields the protein CASRLRDRLNEQFF.

The rearrangement links TRBV5-1 to TRBJ2-7; 15 nucleotides match TRBD2. The CDR3 has 17 amino acids. Germline V lookup: CDR1 SGHRS, CDR2 YFSETQ. V shed 4 bases, J shed 6 bases, and the junction held 11 bases outside the gene matches. The CDR3 loop reads CASSAGTSGGPALEQYF. CDR3 bases: TGCGCCAGCAGCGCGGGGACTAGCGGGGGGCCCGCACTCGAGCAGTACTTC. The whole variable domain, remainder taken from reference TRBV5-1 and TRBJ2-7, is KAGVTQTPRYLIKTRGQQVTLSCSPISGHRSVSWYQQTPGQGLQFLFEYFSETQRNKGNFPGRFSGRQFSNSRSEMNVSTLELGDSALYLCASSAGTSGGPALEQYFGPGTRLTVT.

This chain joins TRBV5-1 and TRBJ2-1, with D tentatively TRBD1 (5 bases). The V end lost 2 bases, the J end lost 4 bases, and 10 bases lay between the germline ends. This CDR3 has 14 amino acids. In germline, CDR1 is SGHRS, CDR2 YFSETQ. CDR3 protein: CASSFTGNYNEQFF. CDR3 DNA sequence: TGCGCCAGCAGCTTTACAGGAAATTACAATGAGCAGTTCTTC.

Only one count was recorded for this clone. The chain links TRBV10-1 to TRBJ1-3; D is unclear. The CDR3 has 17 amino acids. CDR1 and CDR2 from the germline V gene are WNHNN and SYGVQD (reference sequence). The V end was cut by 8 bases, the J end by 0 bases, with 20 bases between. In nucleotides, the CDR3 is TGCGCCAGCTTGGCCCCGATGATGGCTCGCTCTGGAAACACCATATATTTT. The encoded protein is CASLAPMMARSGNTIYF.

V and J are TRBV5-1 and TRBJ2-7, with 9 nucleotides matching TRBD1. The V and J ends lost 3 bases and 2 bases, in that order; junction bases with no gene match: 6. The length of the CDR3 is 15 residues. Germline V gene lookup returns CDR1 SGHRS and CDR2 YFSETQ. The CDR3 DNA follows: TGCGCCAGCAGCTGGGGACAGGGTATTACCTACGAGCAGTACTTC. The encoded protein is CASSWGQGITYEQYF.

The rearrangement joins TRBV19 to TRBJ1-5; D may be TRBD1 (5 bases). Germline loops: CDR1 LNHDA, CDR2 SQIVND (reference sequence). With 6 bases removed from V and 4 bases from J, the gap between germline ends came to 13 bases. CDR3 size: 14 residues. DNA of the CDR3: TGTGCCAGTAGCCGCGGGACTACAAATCAGCCCCAGCATTTT. Translated, it gives CASSRGTTNQPQHF.

The chain combines TRBV10-3 with TRBJ2-7, with D possibly TRBD1 on 5 matching bases. V was cut by 3 bases and J by 1 base, with 25 bases left in between. The CDR3 length is 19 residues. Germline V gene lookup returns CDR1 ENHRY and CDR2 SYGVKD. The CDR3 coding sequence is TGTGCCATCAGTGAAATTCCACGGTGGGGCAGCCTTACTTCCTACGAGCAGTACTTC. Its protein is CAISEIPRWGSLTSYEQYF.

This clone was counted a single time. The chain is built from TRBV5-1 and TRBJ2-7; 10 bases agree with TRBD1. CDR1 is SGHRS and CDR2 is YFSETQ in the germline V gene. V trimming: 4 bases; J trimming: 3 bases; junction bases outside the gene matches: 10. The CDR3 is 16 amino acids. CDR3 DNA sequence: TGCGCCAGCAGCCTAACGACCGGGACAGGGGTCTACGAGCAGTACTTC. Its translation: CASSLTTGTGVYEQYF.

The rearrangement uses TRBV7-3 and TRBJ2-5, with D possibly being TRBD1 (5 bases). V was clipped by 5 bases and J by 3 bases, with 10 bases between them. This CDR3 region has 13 residues. Per germline, CDR1 SGHTA and CDR2 FQGTGA. The CDR3 sequence is CASSQDREETQYF. The CDR3 DNA reads TGTGCCAGCAGCCAAGACAGAGAAGAGACCCAGTACTTC.

The chain's CDR3 is CASSLYRRGYTF. The CDR3 DNA is TGTGCCAGCAGTTTATACCGGAGAGGCTACACCTTC. The chain recombines TRBV28 with TRBJ1-2; D gene ambiguous. Germline assignment: CDR1 MDHEN and CDR2 SYDVKM. V was trimmed by 1 base and J by 8 bases, leaving 8 bases between them. The CDR3 is 12 amino acids.

V is TRBV7-2 and J is TRBJ2-7; TRBD2 agrees at 9 bases. CDR1 is SGHTA, CDR2 FQGNSA, per germline. The CDR3 contains 16 residues. The ends lost 0 bases at V and 1 base at J; junction bases unmatched: 4. This CDR3 is CASSLAVSGGSYEQYF. In DNA form, the CDR3 reads TGTGCCAGCAGCTTAGCAGTAAGCGGGGGGTCCTACGAGCAGTACTTC. The full variable domain, completed using reference TRBV7-2 and TRBJ2-7, is GAGVSQSPSNKVTEKGKDVELRCDPISGHTALYWYRQSLGQGLEFLIYFQGNSAPDKSGLPSDRFSAERTGGSVSTLTIQRTQQEDSAVYLCASSLAVSGGSYEQYFGPGTRLTVT.

V is TRBV7-2 and J is TRBJ2-5; D remains ambiguous. The CDR3 has 11 residues. In germline, CDR1 is SGHTA, CDR2 FQGNSA. Trimming left V 2 bases short and J 5 bases short, with 3 bases between. This CDR3 reads CASSLSETQYF. In nucleotides, the CDR3 is TGTGCCAGCAGCTTAAGCGAGACCCAGTACTTC.

The gene calls are TRBV5-4 and TRBJ1-1; D possibly corresponds to TRBD1 (5 bases). Germline CDR1 reads SGHNT; CDR2 reads YYREEE (reference sequence). CDR3 length: 15 amino acids. With 3 bases removed from V and 2 bases from J, the gap between germline ends came to 14 bases. The DNA for the CDR3 is TGTGCCAGCAGCTCTCGTAGGTGGGGCAACACTGAAGCTTTCTTT. It translates to CASSSRRWGNTEAFF.

This chain connects TRBV5-4 to TRBJ2-3, with D possibly being TRBD1 (5 bases). The CDR3 consists of 13 residues. V dropped 2 bases and J dropped 4 bases, with 8 bases sitting between them. CDR1 is SGHNT, CDR2 YYREEE, per germline (reference sequence). The CDR3 loop reads CASSLEGADTQYF. The CDR3 bases are TGTGCCAGCAGCTTAGAAGGGGCAGATACGCAGTATTTT.

This sequence joins TRBV6-1 and TRBJ1-1; 9 nucleotides line up with TRBD1. The CDR3 totals 13 residues. Trimming removed 0 bases from V and 9 bases from J; junction bases left unmatched: 2. Germline CDR1 is MNHNS and CDR2 is SASEGT. This chain's CDR3 is CASSEAYRGQAFF. In DNA form, the CDR3 reads TGTGCCAGCAGTGAAGCGTACAGGGGGCAAGCTTTCTTT.

The chain is built from TRBV19 and TRBJ1-2; 7 bases are a match to TRBD1. CDR1 is LNHDA, CDR2 SQIVND, per germline (reference sequence). The CDR3 has 15 amino acids. Losses at the gene ends were 7 bases for V and 5 bases for J; bases not matched to a gene: 13. CDR3 sequence reads: CASISPWTGMYGYTF. The CDR3 DNA is TGTGCCAGTATCTCCCCATGGACAGGAATGTATGGCTACACCTTC.

The chain employs TRBV5-4 and TRBJ2-3; maybe TRBD2 (6 bases). The CDR3 runs to 16 residues. Germline V gene sequence: CDR1 SGHNT, CDR2 YYREEE (reference sequence). The V end lost 6 bases, the J end lost 6 bases, and 23 bases lay between the germline ends. DNA of the CDR3: TGTGCCAGCAAAAAGACTCACGCCAGGGAGGCCGATACGCAGTATTTT. Its translation: CASKKTHAREADTQYF.

This chain connects TRBV5-5 to TRBJ2-1, with D hard to call. V was shortened by 3 bases and J by 3 bases, with 10 bases between the two germline ends. The CDR3 is 14 residues long. Germline lookup yields CDR1 SGHKS and CDR2 YYEKEE (reference sequence). The chain's CDR3 is CASSSSGNYNEQFF. In DNA, the CDR3 is TGTGCCAGCAGCTCGAGTGGTAACTACAATGAGCAGTTCTTC.

A single count supports this clone. The CDR3 DNA reads as TGCAGCGCCCGAGGGCGGGGCTCTAATGAAAAACTGTTTTTT. Translation gives CSARGRGSNEKLFF. The V gene is TRBV29-1, the J gene TRBJ1-4; D perhaps matches TRBD1 (5 bases). V was clipped by 7 bases and J by 3 bases, with 15 bases between them. This CDR3 is 14 amino acids long. Germline values: CDR1 SQVTM, CDR2 ANQGSEA.